A single sample gave rise to the 13 T cell receptor beta chains below, sequenced in a study of B cell selection in AIRE deficiency. Libraries were prepared by immunoSEQ multiplex PCR; TCRdb keeps only in-frame clonotypes and omits some of them. The sample records under 25,000 clones, more than 95% being singletons. Conventional CD4 T cells were sorted as CD4+CD127+ cells. The material sequenced was conventional CD4+ T cells sorted from PBMCs. These receptors originate from a human donor with AIRE deficiency.

This sequence joins TRBV7-2 and TRBJ1-2; unclear D gene. Germline V gene data show CDR1 as SGHTA and CDR2 as FQGNSA. This CDR3 is 14 amino acids long. The V end was cut by 1 base, the J end by 1 base, with 7 bases between. CDR3 residues: CASSLEDINYGYTF. CDR3 DNA: TGTGCCAGCAGCTTAGAAGACATTAACTATGGCTACACCTTC.

This clone has only one observation. The chain has TRBV6-6 and TRBJ1-5; no clear D gene. The CDR3 is 14 amino acids. The V gene's germline CDR1 is MNHNY and CDR2 SVGAGI (reference sequence). Deletions cut 2 bases from V and 5 bases from J, with 10 bases between. CDR3 sequence: CASSYNGPYQPQHF. CDR3 bases: TGTGCCAGCAGTTACAATGGTCCATATCAGCCCCAGCATTTT.

This chain uses TRBV7-6 with TRBJ1-1, with a weak D call TRBD1 (6 bases). The V end was cut by 3 bases, the J end by 4 bases, with 12 bases between. The CDR3 runs to 14 residues. Per germline, CDR1 SGHVS and CDR2 FNYEAQ. The CDR3 DNA is TGTGCCAGCAGCTTGCTGAGGGGGGGCACTGAAGCTTTCTTT. This translates into CASSLLRGGTEAFF.

The chain combines TRBV18 with TRBJ2-5; D is unresolved. Germline V CDR1 and CDR2: KGHSH, LQKENI. The CDR3 contains 14 residues. The V end was cut by 3 bases, the J end by 2 bases, with 10 bases between. The CDR3 is CASSPEDRQETQYF. For the CDR3, the DNA is TGTGCCAGCTCACCCGAAGATCGGCAAGAGACCCAGTACTTC.

The CDR3 DNA reads as TGTGCTAGTGGTTTGAACCTGCGGGAGAGGTACAATGAGCAGTTCTTC. It specifies CASGLNLRERYNEQFF. This chain links TRBV12-5 with TRBJ2-1, with 7 bases lining up with TRBD2. V lost 2 bases to trimming and J lost 4 bases; unmatched junction nucleotides: 8. The CDR3 runs to 16 residues. The germline V gene encodes CDR1 LGHNT and CDR2 FRNRAP.

The J gene is TRBJ2-1, the V gene TRBV19; D not certain. CDR1 and CDR2 from the germline V gene are LNHDA and SQIVND (reference sequence). V was shortened by 11 bases and J by 12 bases, with 14 bases between the two germline ends. The CDR3 spans 10 residues. CDR3 residues: CAADWTRQFF. CDR3 in DNA: TGTGCCGCAGACTGGACGAGGCAGTTCTTC.

The chain employs TRBV5-1 and TRBJ1-4; D unclear. Trimming removed 0 bases from V and 3 bases from J, with 6 bases in between. CDR1 SGHRS and CDR2 YFSETQ come from the germline V gene. The CDR3 runs 14 residues. The CDR3 DNA reads TGCGCCAGCAGCTTGGGGAGCCCTAATGAAAAACTGTTTTTT. Translated, it gives CASSLGSPNEKLFF.

The gene calls are TRBV6-1 and TRBJ1-5; D ambiguous. Trimming removed 5 bases from V and 9 bases from J, with 8 bases in between. CDR1 and CDR2 from the germline V gene are MNHNS and SASEGT. This CDR3 contains 11 residues. DNA for the CDR3: TGTGCCAGCAGTCCTCCCGGGCCCCAGCATTTT. Protein product: CASSPPGPQHF.

The chain uses TRBV30 and TRBJ1-2; no firm D call. Trimming removed 2 bases at V and 2 bases at J, with 3 bases between. Germline CDR1 is GTSNPN and CDR2 is SVGIG (reference sequence). CDR3 length: 11 residues. The CDR3 is CAWSNNYGYTF. CDR3 nucleotides: TGTGCCTGGAGTAACAACTATGGCTACACCTTC.

V and J are TRBV18 and TRBJ2-3; 9 positions match TRBD2. This CDR3 comprises 15 residues. The V and J ends lost 2 bases and 7 bases, in that order; junction bases with no gene match: 7. Germline loops: CDR1 KGHSH, CDR2 LQKENI. For the CDR3, the DNA is TGTGCCAGCTCACCAGTCTTAGCGGGGGTAAATACGCAGTATTTT. This translates into CASSPVLAGVNTQYF. The variable domain in full, completed from reference TRBV18 and TRBJ2-3, reads NAGVMQNPRHLVRRRGQEARLRCSPMKGHSHVYWYRQLPEEGLKFMVYLQKENIIDESGMPKERFSAEFPKEGPSILRIQQVVRGDSAAYFCASSPVLAGVNTQYFGPGTRLTVL.

This chain joins TRBV28 and TRBJ1-5; D may be TRBD1 (6 bases). Germline V CDR1 and CDR2: MDHEN, SYDVKM. The CDR3 runs 13 residues. V was clipped by 6 bases and J by 7 bases, with 13 bases between them. The CDR3 loop reads CASRGQKFQPQHF. The CDR3 region has the DNA TGTGCCAGCAGAGGACAGAAATTCCAGCCCCAGCATTTT. Drawing the rest from reference TRBV28 and TRBJ1-5, the complete variable domain is DVKVTQSSRYLVKRTGEKVFLECVQDMDHENMFWYRQDPGLGLRLIYFSYDVKMKEKGDIPEGYSVSREKKERFSLILESASTNQTSMYLCASRGQKFQPQHFGDGTRLSIL.

The rearrangement uses TRBV7-9 and TRBJ1-4; 7 bases agree with TRBD1. The CDR3 runs to 15 residues. Germline values: CDR1 SEHNR, CDR2 FQNEAQ (reference sequence). Trimming took 3 bases from V and 7 from J; bases not matched to a gene: 8. The CDR3 nucleotides read TGTGCCAGCAGCTTCCGACAGGGTGGGGGTGAAAAACTGTTTTTT. Protein: CASSFRQGGGEKLFF.

In DNA, the CDR3 is TGTGCCAGCAGTAGTACCTACGAGCAGTACTTC. This gives the protein CASSSTYEQYF. The chain is built from TRBV2 and TRBJ2-7, with unresolved D. Trimming left V 5 bases short and J 2 bases short, with 4 bases between. The CDR3 sequence is 11 residues long. Germline CDR1 reads SNHLY; CDR2 reads FYNNEI.